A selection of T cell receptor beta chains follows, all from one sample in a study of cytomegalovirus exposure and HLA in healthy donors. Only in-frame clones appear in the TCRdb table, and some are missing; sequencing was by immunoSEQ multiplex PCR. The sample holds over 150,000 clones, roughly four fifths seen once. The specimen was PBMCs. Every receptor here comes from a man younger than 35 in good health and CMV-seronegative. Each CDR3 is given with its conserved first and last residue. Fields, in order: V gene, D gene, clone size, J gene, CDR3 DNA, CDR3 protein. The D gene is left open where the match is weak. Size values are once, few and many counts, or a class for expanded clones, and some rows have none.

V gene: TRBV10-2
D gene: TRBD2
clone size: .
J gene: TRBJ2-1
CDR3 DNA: TGCGCCAGCATTACTTTCGGGACTAGCGGGAGGTGGTACAATGAGCAGTTCTTC
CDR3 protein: CASITFGTSGRWYNEQFF

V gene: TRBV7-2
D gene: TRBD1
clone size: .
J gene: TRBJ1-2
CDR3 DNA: TGTGCCAGCAGCTTAGGGGGGACAGGGGGCGTTAGGTACTATGGCTACACCTTC
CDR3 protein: CASSLGGTGGVRYYGYTF

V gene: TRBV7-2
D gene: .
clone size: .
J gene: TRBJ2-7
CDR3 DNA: TGTGCCAGCGAGATGTGGACTGGCTACGAGCAGTACTTC
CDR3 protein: CASEMWTGYEQYF

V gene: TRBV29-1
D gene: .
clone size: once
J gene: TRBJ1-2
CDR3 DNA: TGCAGCTCCCCAAGGGGGGGGGCATCTAACTATGGCTACACCTTC
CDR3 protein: CSSPRGGASNYGYTF

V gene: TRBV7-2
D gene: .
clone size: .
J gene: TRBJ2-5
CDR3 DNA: TGTGCCAGCAGCATTGAGAAGCTCCAGTACTTC
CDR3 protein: CASSIEKLQYF

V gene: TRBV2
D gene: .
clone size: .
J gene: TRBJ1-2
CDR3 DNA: TGTGCCAGCCTCGCAGGGGCTGTAGGCGGAGGCTACACCTTC
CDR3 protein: CASLAGAVGGGYTF

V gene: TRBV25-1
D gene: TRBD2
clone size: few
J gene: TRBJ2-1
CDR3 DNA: TGTGCCAGCAGTGTCCGGGAGGGAGCCCCCTACAATGAGCAGTTCTTC
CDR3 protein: CASSVREGAPYNEQFF

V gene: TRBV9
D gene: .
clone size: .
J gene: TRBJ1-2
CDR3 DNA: TGTGCCAGCAGCTTCTGGGGCCTATCAGACTATGGCTACACCTTC
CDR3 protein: CASSFWGLSDYGYTF

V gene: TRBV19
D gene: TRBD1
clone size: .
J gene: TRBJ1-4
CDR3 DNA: TGTGCCAGCGGGGACAGTGCTAATGAAAAACTGTTTTTT
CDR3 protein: CASGDSANEKLFF

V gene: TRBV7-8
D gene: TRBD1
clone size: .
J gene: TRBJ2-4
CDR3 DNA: TGTGCCAGCAGCTCCCGGGACAGCCTCCTCGAGGCCAAAAACATTCAGTACTTC
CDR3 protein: CASSSRDSLLEAKNIQYF

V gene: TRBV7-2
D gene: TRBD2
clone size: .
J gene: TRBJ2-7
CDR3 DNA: TGTGCCAGCAGCCAACTAGCGGGAGGGCCCTACGAGCAGTACTTC
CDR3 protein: CASSQLAGGPYEQYF

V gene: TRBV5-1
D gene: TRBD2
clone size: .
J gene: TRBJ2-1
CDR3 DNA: TGCGCCAGCAGCTTGGGGCGGGAGGGCCTCGGTGAGCAGTTCTTC
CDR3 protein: CASSLGREGLGEQFF

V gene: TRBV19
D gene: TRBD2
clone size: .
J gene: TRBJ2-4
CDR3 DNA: TGTGCCAGTAGTGTTCAGGGCGGGAGGGGAGCCAAAAACATTCAGTACTTC
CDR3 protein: CASSVQGGRGAKNIQYF

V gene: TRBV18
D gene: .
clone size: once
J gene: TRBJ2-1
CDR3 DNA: TGTGCCAGCTCCCCCAGCGAGATTCCCTACAATGAGCAGTTCTTC
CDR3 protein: CASSPSEIPYNEQFF